One T cell receptor beta chain is described in this entry. No antigen is known for it. TCRdb independently ran MiXCR on the 5' RACE reads; one entry per CDR3 protein. The data show a few hundred thousand distinct CDR3 sequences, about 15% seen once. CDR1 MNHEY and CDR2 SVGAGI come from the germline V gene. The CDR3 length is 14 residues. With 4 bases clipped from V and 6 bases from J, the junction kept 6 bases outside the gene matches. This entry is derived from a study of T cells after yellow fever vaccination. At the level of the study: The fractions with low cell numbers were processed using SMART-Seq v4 Ultra Low Input.

General study findings and limits: The study found a weaker secondary response that peaked faster, day 5 versus 15. Across the CD4 and CD8 compartments, a small share of clonotypes was present in both.

The TCR sequence derives from a man between 18 and 35 years old who received the YFV17D yellow fever vaccine. The rearrangement uses TRBV6-5 and TRBJ2-3, with TRBD1 matching 8 bases. Source: PBMCs, taken 5 days after the first yellow fever vaccination. CDR3 sequence reads: CASSSWTGFDTQYF. CDR3 bases: TGTGCCAGCAGTTCCTGGACAGGGTTTGATACGCAGTATTTT.